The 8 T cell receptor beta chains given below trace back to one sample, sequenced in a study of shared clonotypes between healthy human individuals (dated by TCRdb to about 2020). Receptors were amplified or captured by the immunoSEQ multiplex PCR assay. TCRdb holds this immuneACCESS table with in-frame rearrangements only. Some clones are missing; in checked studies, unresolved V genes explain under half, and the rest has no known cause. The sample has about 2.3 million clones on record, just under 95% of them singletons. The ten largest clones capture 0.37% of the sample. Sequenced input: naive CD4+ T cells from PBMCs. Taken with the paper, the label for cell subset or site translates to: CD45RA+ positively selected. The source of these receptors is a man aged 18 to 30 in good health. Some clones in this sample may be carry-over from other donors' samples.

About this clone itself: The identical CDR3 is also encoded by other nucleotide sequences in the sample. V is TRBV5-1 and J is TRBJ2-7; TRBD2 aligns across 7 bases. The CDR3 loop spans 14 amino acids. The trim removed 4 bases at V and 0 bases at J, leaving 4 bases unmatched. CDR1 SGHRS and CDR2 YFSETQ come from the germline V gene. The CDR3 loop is CASSPRGDSYEQYF. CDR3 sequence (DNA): TGCGCCAGCAGCCCCCGGGGGGACTCCTACGAGCAGTACTTC.

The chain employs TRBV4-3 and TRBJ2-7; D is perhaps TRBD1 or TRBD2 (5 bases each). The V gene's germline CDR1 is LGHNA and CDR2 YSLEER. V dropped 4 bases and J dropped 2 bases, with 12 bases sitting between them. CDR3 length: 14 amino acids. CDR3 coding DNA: TGCGCCAGCAGCCCGCCGGGGCGGACCTACGAGCAGTACTTC. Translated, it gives CASSPPGRTYEQYF.

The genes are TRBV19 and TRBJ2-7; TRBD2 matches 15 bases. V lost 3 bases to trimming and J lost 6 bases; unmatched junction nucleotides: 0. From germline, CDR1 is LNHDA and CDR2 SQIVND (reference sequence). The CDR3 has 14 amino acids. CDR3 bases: TGTGCCAGTAGTATGGGACTAGCGGGAGGCGAGCAGTACTTC. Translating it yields CASSMGLAGGEQYF.

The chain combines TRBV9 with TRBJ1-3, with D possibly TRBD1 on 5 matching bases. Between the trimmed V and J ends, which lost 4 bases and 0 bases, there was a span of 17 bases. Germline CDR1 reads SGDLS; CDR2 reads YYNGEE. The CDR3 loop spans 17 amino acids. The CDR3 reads CASSPRWGRDSGNTIYF. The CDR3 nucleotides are TGTGCCAGCAGCCCACGGTGGGGCAGGGACTCTGGAAACACCATATATTTT.

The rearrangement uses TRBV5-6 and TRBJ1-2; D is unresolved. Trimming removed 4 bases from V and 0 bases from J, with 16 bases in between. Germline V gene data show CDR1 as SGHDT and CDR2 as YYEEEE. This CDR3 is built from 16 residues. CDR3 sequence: CASSRNTERPNYGYTF. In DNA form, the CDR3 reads TGTGCCAGCAGCCGGAATACGGAAAGACCTAACTATGGCTACACCTTC.

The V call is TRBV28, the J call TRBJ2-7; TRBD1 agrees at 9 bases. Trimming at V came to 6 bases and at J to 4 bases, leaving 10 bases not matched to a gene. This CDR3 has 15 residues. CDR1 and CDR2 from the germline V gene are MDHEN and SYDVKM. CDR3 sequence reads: CASSPQGAPLYEQYF. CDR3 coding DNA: TGTGCCAGCAGCCCACAGGGGGCCCCACTTTACGAGCAGTACTTC.

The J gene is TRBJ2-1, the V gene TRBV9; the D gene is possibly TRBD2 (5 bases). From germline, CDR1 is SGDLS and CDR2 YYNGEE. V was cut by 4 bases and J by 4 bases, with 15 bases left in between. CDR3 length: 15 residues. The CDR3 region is CASSSEGGPYNEQFF. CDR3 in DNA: TGTGCCAGCAGCTCCGAGGGTGGCCCTTACAATGAGCAGTTCTTC.

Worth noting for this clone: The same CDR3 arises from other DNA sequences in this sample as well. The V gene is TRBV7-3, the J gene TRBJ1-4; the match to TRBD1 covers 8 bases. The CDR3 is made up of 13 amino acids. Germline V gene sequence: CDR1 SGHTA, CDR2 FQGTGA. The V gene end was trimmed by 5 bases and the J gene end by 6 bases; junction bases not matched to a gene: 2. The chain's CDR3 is CASSLDRDEKLFF. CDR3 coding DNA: TGTGCCAGCAGCCTGGACAGGGATGAAAAACTGTTTTTT.